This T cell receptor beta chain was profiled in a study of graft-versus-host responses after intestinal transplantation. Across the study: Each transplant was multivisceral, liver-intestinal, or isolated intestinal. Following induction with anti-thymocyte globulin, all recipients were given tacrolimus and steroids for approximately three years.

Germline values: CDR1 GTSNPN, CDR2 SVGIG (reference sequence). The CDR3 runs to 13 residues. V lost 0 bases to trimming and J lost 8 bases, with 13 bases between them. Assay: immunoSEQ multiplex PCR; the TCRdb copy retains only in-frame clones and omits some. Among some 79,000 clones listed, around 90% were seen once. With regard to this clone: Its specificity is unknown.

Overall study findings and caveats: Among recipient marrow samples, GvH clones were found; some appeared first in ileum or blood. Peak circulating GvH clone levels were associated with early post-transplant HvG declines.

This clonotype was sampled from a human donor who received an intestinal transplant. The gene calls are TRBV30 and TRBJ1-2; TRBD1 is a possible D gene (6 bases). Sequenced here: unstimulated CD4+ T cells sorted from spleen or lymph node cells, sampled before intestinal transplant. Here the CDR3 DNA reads TGTGCCTGGAGTGTTCAGGGGCCCCTCGGCTACACCTTC. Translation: CAWSVQGPLGYTF.